These T cell receptor beta chains were read from a single sample in a study of blood T cell repertoires in COVID-19. The repertoire was sequenced with immunoSEQ multiplex PCR; TCRdb's copy has only in-frame clones and lacks some. The table records approximately 300,000 clones, around 81% of them present only once. The sequenced sample was peripheral blood. All receptors derive from a person between 70 and 80 years old with COVID-19, enrolled during active disease. Each CDR3 is given with its conserved first and last residue. Fields, in order: D gene, J gene, clone size, V gene, CDR3 protein, CDR3 DNA. A D gene is named only where the DNA matches it firmly. The size entry is marked missing in some rows and otherwise reads once, few, many or a size class.

>NA|TRBJ1-5|NA|TRBV18
CASSQALNQPQHF
TGTGCCAGCTCACAAGCCTTAAACCAGCCCCAGCATTTT
>TRBD1|TRBJ1-1|NA|TRBV5-1
CASSLAKTQGTNTEAFF
TGCGCCAGCAGCTTGGCAAAAACACAGGGGACGAACACTGAAGCTTTCTTT
>NA|TRBJ1-6|NA|TRBV15
CATSRARTSSYNSPLHF
TGTGCCACCAGCAGAGCTCGAACCAGCTCCTATAATTCACCCCTCCACTTT
>TRBD1|TRBJ2-3|NA|TRBV18
CASSPGTGGVDTQYF
TGTGCCAGCTCGCCAGGGACAGGAGGAGTAGATACGCAGTATTTT
>TRBD2|TRBJ2-2|NA|TRBV7-2
CASSLLAGDTGELFF
TGTGCCAGCAGCTTACTAGCGGGAGACACCGGGGAGCTGTTTTTT
>TRBD1|TRBJ1-2|NA|TRBV5-1
CASSSPGQRPNYGYTF
TGCGCCAGCAGCTCACCGGGACAGAGACCTAACTATGGCTACACCTTC
>TRBD2|TRBJ2-3|NA|TRBV6-4
CASSDSSSGSVDTQYF
TGTGCCAGCAGTGACTCGTCTAGCGGGAGCGTAGATACGCAGTATTTT
>NA|TRBJ2-2|NA|TRBV9
CASSVSSRMNTGELFF
TGTGCCAGCAGCGTATCTAGCAGAATGAACACCGGGGAGCTGTTTTTT
>NA|TRBJ2-1|NA|TRBV18
CASSPNTHNEQFF
TGTGCCAGCTCACCAAACACCCACAATGAGCAGTTCTTC
>TRBD1|TRBJ1-1|medium-sized|TRBV12-3/TRBV12-4
CASSLLRGTEAFF
TGTGCCAGCAGTTTACTCAGGGGGACTGAAGCTTTCTTT
>NA|TRBJ1-1|few|TRBV27
CASKLNRVRDTEAFF
TGTGCCAGCAAACTAAACAGGGTTAGGGACACTGAAGCTTTCTTT
>NA|TRBJ2-2|NA|TRBV6-5
CASSLRATNTGELFF
TGTGCCAGCAGCCTGCGGGCCACGAACACCGGGGAGCTGTTTTTT
>TRBD2|TRBJ2-1|NA|TRBV5-1
CASSSLGTSSYNEQFF
TGCGCCAGCAGCTCACTGGGGACTAGCTCCTACAATGAGCAGTTCTTC
>NA|TRBJ2-7|NA|TRBV2
CASVSSYEQYF
TGTGCCAGCGTCTCCAGCTACGAGCAGTACTTC
>TRBD2|TRBJ2-1|few|TRBV6-5
CASSSPRGGGNEQFF
TGTGCCAGCAGCTCCCCCCGGGGGGGTGGGAATGAGCAGTTCTTC
>TRBD1|TRBJ2-2|NA|TRBV7-7
CASSPRTGSTGELFF
TGTGCCAGCAGCCCGAGGACAGGGTCCACCGGGGAGCTGTTTTTT
>NA|TRBJ1-6|NA|TRBV3-1/TRBV3-2
CASSPLNSSIAGNSPLHF
TGTGCCAGCAGCCCACTTAACTCCTCGATAGCTGGTAATTCACCCCTCCACTTT
>NA|TRBJ2-3|NA|TRBV11-2
CASSRTGGSVDTQYF
TGTGCCAGCAGCCGAACCGGGGGATCCGTGGATACGCAGTATTTT
>NA|TRBJ2-1|once|TRBV6-2/TRBV6-3
CASSPKRDNEQFF
TGTGCCAGCAGCCCGAAGAGAGACAATGAGCAGTTCTTC
>NA|TRBJ1-1|few|TRBV7-9
CASSLDGINTEAFF
TGTGCCAGCAGCTTGGACGGGATTAACACTGAAGCTTTCTTT
>NA|TRBJ2-2|NA|TRBV27
CASRPLGAAGELFF
TGTGCCAGCAGGCCTTTGGGGGCCGCCGGGGAGCTGTTTTTT
>TRBD1|TRBJ1-3|once|TRBV15
CATSLPGGIGGNTIYF
TGTGCCACCAGCCTTCCAGGGGGCATCGGTGGAAACACCATATATTTT
>NA|TRBJ1-2|NA|TRBV5-6
CASSFLAGFYGYTF
TGTGCCAGCAGCTTCCTAGCCGGATTTTATGGCTACACCTTC
>NA|TRBJ2-2|NA|TRBV21-1
CASSKGITGGSGELFF
TGTGCCAGCAGCAAAGGAATCACAGGGGGCAGCGGGGAGCTGTTTTTT
>TRBD2|TRBJ2-7|NA|TRBV28
CASSPHSGMTYEQYF
TGTGCCAGCAGTCCCCATAGCGGGATGACCTACGAGCAGTACTTC
>NA|TRBJ1-2|NA|TRBV28
CASSSGQLYGYTF
TGTGCCAGCAGTTCCGGACAGCTCTATGGCTACACCTTC
>NA|TRBJ1-2|NA|TRBV7-9
CASSLALGLEGYTF
TGTGCCAGCAGCTTAGCGCTGGGGCTTGAAGGCTACACCTTC
>NA|TRBJ2-1|NA|TRBV28
CASSFLSQRDEQFF
TGTGCCAGCAGTTTTCTTTCCCAGCGGGATGAGCAGTTCTTC
>NA|TRBJ2-7|few|TRBV5-1
CASSQNGYEQYF
TGCGCCAGCAGCCAGAATGGTTACGAGCAGTACTTC
>NA|TRBJ1-5|few|TRBV25-1
CASRGHYYQPQHF
TGTGCCAGCAGAGGACACTACTATCAGCCCCAGCATTTT
>TRBD1|TRBJ2-3|NA|TRBV5-4
CASSTYYRGTDTQYF
TGTGCCAGCAGCACCTACTACAGGGGTACAGATACGCAGTATTTT
>NA|TRBJ2-1|NA|TRBV4-3
CASSQDPTYNEQFF
TGCGCCAGCAGCCAAGATCCCACCTACAATGAGCAGTTCTTC
>TRBD2|TRBJ2-1|few|TRBV7-6
CASSLSAGGYQANNEQFF
TGTGCCAGCAGCTTATCAGCGGGGGGCTATCAAGCAAACAATGAGCAGTTCTTC
>NA|TRBJ1-2|once|TRBV28
CASRWTASYGYTF
TGTGCCAGCAGGTGGACAGCCTCCTATGGCTACACCTTC
>NA|TRBJ1-5|once|TRBV24-1
CATVSWNQPQHF
TGTGCCACCGTGAGCTGGAATCAGCCCCAGCATTTT
>NA|TRBJ2-3|NA|TRBV6-5
CASSAGTDTDTQYF
TGTGCCAGCAGCGCGGGGACAGACACAGATACGCAGTATTTT
>TRBD2|TRBJ2-1|NA|TRBV19
CASSTSGGDNEQFF
TGTGCCAGTTCGACTAGCGGGGGGGACAATGAGCAGTTCTTC
>TRBD1|TRBJ1-4|NA|TRBV19
CASSRQGGNEKLFF
TGTGCCAGTAGCCGACAGGGAGGCAATGAAAAACTGTTTTTT
>NA|TRBJ2-2|NA|TRBV15
CATSSPISGELFF
TGTGCCACCAGCAGCCCGATCAGCGGGGAGCTGTTTTTT
>TRBD2|TRBJ2-7|NA|TRBV4-2
CASSREMTSGYEQYF
TGTGCCAGCAGCCGAGAGATGACTAGCGGCTACGAGCAGTACTTC
>NA|TRBJ2-1|NA|TRBV13
CATSVRGAYNEQFF
TGTGCCACCTCGGTCAGGGGGGCCTACAATGAGCAGTTCTTC
>TRBD1|TRBJ1-1|NA|TRBV25-1
CASRAPSSGGRAEAFF
TGTGCCAGCAGAGCTCCCTCCTCAGGGGGAAGGGCTGAAGCTTTCTTT
>TRBD1|TRBJ1-1|NA|TRBV29-1
CSVAWTGAEAFF
TGCAGCGTTGCCTGGACAGGGGCTGAAGCTTTCTTT
>TRBD1|TRBJ2-2|NA|TRBV6-6
CASSYQGAGTGELFF
TGTGCCAGCAGTTACCAGGGGGCAGGCACCGGGGAGCTGTTTTTT
>TRBD2|TRBJ2-3|NA|TRBV10-3
CATQAQGGGTDTQYF
TGTGCCACCCAAGCCCAGGGAGGGGGCACAGATACGCAGTATTTT
>NA|TRBJ1-4|NA|TRBV7-9
CASSLVGRGTTNEKLFF
TGTGCCAGCAGCTTAGTCGGCCGGGGTACAACTAATGAAAAACTGTTTTTT
>NA|TRBJ1-5|NA|TRBV5-1
CASSPGTLPDQPQHF
TGCGCCAGCAGCCCCGGGACACTTCCTGATCAGCCCCAGCATTTT
>TRBD2|TRBJ2-7|NA|TRBV7-9
CASTIGLGRRKYF
TGTGCCAGCACCATCGGACTAGGTCGTAGGAAGTACTTC
>NA|TRBJ2-7|NA|TRBV9
CASSVDRGLGEQYF
TGTGCCAGCAGCGTAGATAGGGGGTTGGGGGAGCAGTACTTC
>NA|TRBJ2-3|once|TRBV5-1
CASRLEADTQYF
TGCGCCAGCAGACTAGAAGCAGATACGCAGTATTTT
>NA|TRBJ1-6|NA|TRBV7-2
CASSLETGWGALHF
TGTGCCAGCAGCTTAGAGACCGGCTGGGGAGCCCTCCACTTT
>NA|TRBJ1-3|NA|TRBV15
CATSRDPRTAIGNAGSGNTIYF
TGTGCCACCAGCAGAGATCCGAGGACAGCCATAGGAAATGCTGGATCTGGAAACACCATATATTTT
>NA|TRBJ2-3|NA|TRBV5-1
CASSDVIGVPDTQYF
TGCGCCAGCAGCGACGTAATCGGGGTCCCAGATACGCAGTATTTT
>TRBD1|TRBJ2-1|NA|TRBV19
CASRNLQGNEQFF
TGTGCCAGTAGGAACTTACAGGGGAATGAGCAGTTCTTC
>NA|TRBJ1-3|NA|TRBV18
CASSPGGQAGNTIYF
TGTGCCAGCTCACCAGGCGGGCAGGCTGGAAACACCATATATTTT
>TRBD2|TRBJ2-7|NA|TRBV9
CASSRLAGPSYEQYF
TGTGCCAGCAGCCGACTAGCGGGCCCCTCCTACGAGCAGTACTTC
>NA|TRBJ1-5|NA|TRBV2
CASSGGQAFQPQHF
TGTGCCAGCAGTGGGGGACAAGCCTTCCAGCCCCAGCATTTT